The T cell receptor beta chain described here comes from a study of cytomegalovirus exposure and HLA in healthy donors. A remark on this clone: Its specificity is not known.

With 60 Vbeta and 13 Jbeta primers, the PCR was carried out. Repertoires were generated with immunoSEQ multiplex PCR, while TCRdb's copy carries only in-frame clones and drops some. Of some 150,000 clones in the sample, over 75% are singletons; the top ten hold approximately 2.3%. Points from the study as a whole: Rarity marked most TCR sequences, yet some public TCRs occurred in many donors. Researchers catalogued over 150 TCR beta chains as cytomegalovirus-associated.

Specimen: PBMCs. This TCR was recovered from a man younger than 40 in good health and CMV-seronegative.

The CDR3 protein is CASSARTGTTGELFF. DNA of the CDR3: TGTGCCAGCAGTGCCAGGACAGGGACGACCGGGGAGCTGTTTTTT. The V and J genes are TRBV27 and TRBJ2-2, with TRBD1 matching 8 bases. The J segment lost 5 bases and the V segment lost 5 bases, leaving 7 bases of the junction unmatched. The V gene's germline CDR1 is MNHEY and CDR2 SMNVEV (reference sequence). The CDR3 has 15 residues.